This is a list of T cell receptor beta chains from one sample in a study of cytomegalovirus exposure and HLA in healthy donors. Sequencing was performed with immunoSEQ multiplex PCR; in TCRdb, only in-frame clones are kept and a portion is missing. This table has under 150,000 clones, 70% to 85% appearing once. The specimen sequenced was PBMCs. These receptor sequences come from a woman in her sixties in good health and CMV-seropositive. Both conserved end residues are part of each CDR3. Fields, in order: D gene, V gene, J gene, CDR3 protein. A D gene is named only where the DNA matches it firmly.

.	TRBV6-1	TRBJ2-7	CASSGSLTLHSSYEQYF
.	TRBV6-5	TRBJ2-7	CASSYPGTGAEQYF
.	TRBV11-2	TRBJ2-1	CASSGVGNEQFF
.	TRBV15	TRBJ1-2	CATSRDSAATQGYTF
TRBD1	TRBV7-9	TRBJ1-6	CASSLGSGTVDSPLHF
TRBD1	TRBV5-1	TRBJ1-2	CASSWGQGAGGYTF
TRBD2	TRBV9	TRBJ2-1	CASGGGTSGGATYNEQFF
TRBD1	TRBV9	TRBJ1-1	CASSATGGRMNTEAFF
TRBD1	TRBV5-1	TRBJ1-1	CASTLRQGNTEAFF
.	TRBV10-2	TRBJ2-2	CASSESRSLGGELFF
.	TRBV5-1	TRBJ1-4	CASSLTAATNEKLFF
TRBD1	TRBV4-1	TRBJ2-7	CASSQPSPGQVPYEQYF
TRBD1	TRBV7-8	TRBJ1-1	CASSKVQGASEAFF
.	TRBV19	TRBJ1-6	CASSIGGRGRNSPLHF
TRBD1	TRBV5-1	TRBJ1-1	CASSFGTGLNTEAFF
TRBD1	TRBV5-1	TRBJ1-1	CASSARTGALNTEAFF
.	TRBV2	TRBJ1-2	CASSELAQRVGYTF
TRBD1	TRBV6-5	TRBJ2-5	CASSPAWTGGETQYF
.	TRBV13	TRBJ1-1	CASSFDPYMNTEAFF
TRBD1	TRBV5-5	TRBJ1-2	CASRRTGGDYGYTF
TRBD1	TRBV10-1	TRBJ2-2	CASSESQGAGTGELFF
TRBD2	TRBV10-3	TRBJ2-3	CAMGRVTGETDTQYF
.	TRBV9	TRBJ2-5	CASSSRGTEETQYF
.	TRBV29-1	TRBJ2-7	CSVVTDTSYEQYF
.	TRBV14	TRBJ2-7	CASSQDHLSYEQYF
.	TRBV9	TRBJ1-6	CASSVDQGNSPLHF
TRBD1	TRBV7-9	TRBJ1-2	CASSRQGDYGYTF
TRBD1	TRBV4-1	TRBJ1-5	CASSQGTGPQHF
.	TRBV2	TRBJ2-7	CASRHDHSFSYEQYF
.	TRBV5-1	TRBJ1-2	CASSQGGDYGYTF
.	TRBV19	TRBJ1-2	CASRSGSGYTF
TRBD2	TRBV4-1	TRBJ2-7	CASSQDGGVDEQYF
.	TRBV10-2	TRBJ2-5	CASRGGEETQYF
TRBD1	TRBV5-1	TRBJ2-7	CASSLIPGQALSYEQYF
.	TRBV7-2	TRBJ1-1	CASSRTGRDTEAFF
.	TRBV11-3	TRBJ1-1	CASSSGAGNTEAFF
.	TRBV6-6	TRBJ1-5	CASSYGADNQPQHF
TRBD1	TRBV5-1	TRBJ1-1	CASSSGQGSNTEAFF
.	TRBV5-4	TRBJ1-1	CASSFRSGGAEAFF
.	TRBV5-4	TRBJ1-3	CASSSEGNTIYF
.	TRBV19	TRBJ1-2	CASSPGQRTYGYTF
TRBD1	TRBV6-5	TRBJ2-7	CASMQGAGEQYF
TRBD2	TRBV9	TRBJ2-1	CASSVEPIAGASYNEQFF
.	TRBV6-1	.	CASSERTDYEQYF